This T cell receptor beta chain was captured in a study of blood T cell repertoires in COVID-19. Overall study: T cells, B-cell-depleted T cells, or PBMCs provided the cDNA or gDNA that served as material.

This CDR3 is 13 amino acids long. V was cut by 5 bases and J by 2 bases, with 12 bases left in between. Germline values: CDR1 GTSNPN, CDR2 SVGIG (reference sequence). Assay: immunoSEQ multiplex PCR; the TCRdb copy retains only in-frame clones and omits some. Of over 55,000 clones in the sample, approximately 86% were seen once. The clonotype was recovered from a human donor with active COVID-19. The donor label of this sample is uncertain. The V gene is TRBV30, the J gene TRBJ2-5; D might be TRBD1 (7 bases). The sequenced sample was peripheral blood. CDR3 coding DNA: TGTGCCTGGGGACTACAGGGGCAAGAGACCCAGTACTTC. It specifies CAWGLQGQETQYF.